Ten or more counts support the clone carrying this T cell receptor (beta chain). The CDR3 is 15 amino acids. Germline CDR1 LGHDT, CDR2 YNNKEL (reference sequence). J was trimmed by 5 bases and V by 4 bases; bases with no gene match: 11. The sample originates from a study of HIV-infected children after antiretroviral therapy interruption. A 3' RACE protocol on RNA, with unique molecular identifiers, produced the TCR library. TCRdb fed the 3' RACE reads into MiXCR, producing one record per CDR3 protein. Of more than 75,000 distinct CDR3 sequences detected, approximately 6.9% appear once; the ten largest clones hold approximately 1.2%. The treatment denotes: PENTA 11 planned treatment interruption arm or continuous ART arm.

The TCR comes from a pool of human donors with HIV. The J gene is TRBJ2-7, the V gene TRBV3-1, with TRBD1 identical over 7 bases. Sequenced here: CD45RA+ CD4+ T cells from PBMCs, pooled from several time points, sampled from a donor given antiretroviral therapy, either interrupted or continuous. Subset specified: naive CD4+ CD45RA+ CD45RO- T cells. The CDR3 loop is CASSRTRTGLHEQYF. The CDR3 DNA follows: TGTGCCAGCAGCCGAACTAGGACAGGTTTGCACGAGCAGTACTTC.